The T cell receptor (beta chain) described here comes from a study of blood T cell repertoires in COVID-19. Across the whole study: Collection of acute and convalescent COVID-19 samples took place in the United States, Italy and Spain. T cells, B-cell-depleted T cells, or PBMCs provided the cDNA or gDNA that served as material.

Authors' data handling: Cell counts per sample came from amplifying reference gene primers. The data were produced by immunoSEQ multiplex PCR, yet TCRdb's version contains in-frame clones alone and is incomplete. V, J and clone size are taken as reported in that table, and D and trimming were inferred from the DNA itself. The sample contains about 250,000 clones, around 82% of which appear only once. V lost 4 bases to trimming and J lost 1 base, with 10 bases between them. The CDR3 loop spans 13 amino acids. In germline, CDR1 is SQVTM, CDR2 ANQGSEA. Material: peripheral blood. This chain links TRBV29-1 with TRBJ1-1; D is perhaps TRBD1 (5 bases). The receptor comes from a woman aged 70 to 79 with acute or convalescent COVID-19. CDR3 loop: CSVATGPNTEAFF. In DNA form, the CDR3 reads TGCAGCGTTGCTACAGGCCCGAACACTGAAGCTTTCTTT.